This entry lists 29 T cell receptor beta chains sequenced from one sample in a study of shared clonotypes between healthy human individuals (TCRdb year 2020). To prepare the library, the immunoSEQ multiplex PCR assay was applied. This immuneACCESS table, as held by TCRdb, lists in-frame sequences with V and J called but not all clones. Of the missing ones, under half trace to an unresolved V gene in checked studies; the others have no known cause. The sample records about 510,000 clones, about 95% of which are singletons. The top ten clones comprise 0.06% of the sample. The sequencing input was naive CD4+ T cells sorted from blood. The meaning of the sample's cell subset or site label: CD45RA+ positively selected. The receptors come from a woman aged 25 to 45 in good health.

The rearrangement links TRBV27 to TRBJ2-5, with TRBD1 as a possible D gene (6 bases). Judging by the DNA end, TRBJ2-7 fits better; the J call may be wrong. Germline CDR1 reads MNHEY; CDR2 reads SMNVEV (reference sequence). The CDR3 totals 14 residues. CDR3 amino acids: CASSLWPGDDEQYF. CDR3 bases: TGTGCCAGCAGTTTATGGCCAGGGGATGACGAGCAGTACTTC.

DNA of the CDR3: TGTGCCAGCGCCGGACAGGGTCACCAGCCCCAGCATTTT. Residues: CASAGQGHQPQHF. The genes are TRBV19 and TRBJ1-5; 8 nucleotides match TRBD1. Germline V gives CDR1 LNHDA, CDR2 SQIVND (reference sequence). The length of the CDR3 is 13 residues. The V gene end was trimmed by 9 bases and the J gene end by 7 bases; junction bases not matched to a gene: 8.

The chain employs TRBV5-1 and TRBJ1-4; D gene ambiguous. CDR3 length: 15 residues. Germline V lookup: CDR1 SGHRS, CDR2 YFSETQ. The V and J ends lost 0 bases and 4 bases respectively, with 10 bases between them. The CDR3 DNA is TGCGCCAGCAGCTTGGGTCAGAGCCTTAATGAAAAACTGTTTTTT. Protein sequence: CASSLGQSLNEKLFF.

The chain employs TRBV9 and TRBJ2-1; 7 nucleotides align to TRBD2. V was pared by 3 bases and J by 3 bases, with 9 bases of the junction left unmatched. From germline, CDR1 is SGDLS and CDR2 YYNGEE. The CDR3 runs 16 residues. CDR3 region: CASSALRAGVYNEQFF. The CDR3 coding sequence is TGTGCCAGCAGCGCCTTGAGGGCGGGAGTCTACAATGAGCAGTTCTTC.

The V gene is TRBV5-6, the J gene TRBJ1-4; D call uncertain. V was pared by 0 bases and J by 8 bases, with 5 bases between. This CDR3 spans 12 amino acids. Germline V gives CDR1 SGHDT, CDR2 YYEEEE. DNA of the CDR3: TGTGCCAGCAGCTTGGCCGGGGAAAAACTGTTTTTT. Protein: CASSLAGEKLFF. Supplemented by reference TRBV5-6 and TRBJ1-4, the full variable domain reads DAGVTQSPTHLIKTRGQQVTLRCSPKSGHDTVSWYQQALGQGPQFIFQYYEEEERQRGNFPDRFSGHQFPNYSSELNVNALLLGDSALYLCASSLAGEKLFFGSGTQLSVL.

This clone was counted a few times. This chain links TRBV30 with TRBJ1-1, with D tentatively TRBD1 (6 bases). CDR1 and CDR2 from the germline V gene are GTSNPN and SVGIG (reference sequence). This CDR3 has 12 residues. The V end lost 7 bases, the J end lost 3 bases, and 12 bases lay between the germline ends. The CDR3 DNA reads as TGTGCCTATCACAGGGAGGACACTGAAGCTTTCTTT. Protein product: CAYHREDTEAFF.

This rearrangement joins TRBV5-1 to TRBJ2-7, with 9 bases aligning to TRBD1. Germline V gene data show CDR1 as SGHRS and CDR2 as YFSETQ. V shed 0 bases, J shed 7 bases, and the junction held 8 bases outside the gene matches. The CDR3 spans 15 residues. The CDR3 coding sequence is TGCGCCAGCAGCTTGGCAGAGGACAGGGGCGGGGAGCAGTACTTC. Residues: CASSLAEDRGGEQYF. Full variable domain (rest looked up from reference TRBV5-1 and TRBJ2-7): KAGVTQTPRYLIKTRGQQVTLSCSPISGHRSVSWYQQTPGQGLQFLFEYFSETQRNKGNFPGRFSGRQFSNSRSEMNVSTLELGDSALYLCASSLAEDRGGEQYFGPGTRLTVT.

The V gene is TRBV10-1, the J gene TRBJ2-4, with no clear D. Germline CDR1 is WNHNN and CDR2 is SYGVQD (reference sequence). Between the trimmed V and J ends, which lost 2 bases and 12 bases, there was a span of 14 bases. The CDR3 is 13 residues long. The CDR3 coding sequence is TGCGCCAGCAGTGAGGACGGCAGAAGGGCTCAGTACTTC. It specifies CASSEDGRRAQYF.

The chain employs TRBV7-2 and TRBJ2-5, with 7 positions matching TRBD2. This CDR3 has 15 amino acids. Trimming took 5 bases from V and 3 from J; bases not matched to a gene: 9. In germline, CDR1 is SGHTA, CDR2 FQGNSA. The CDR3 region is CASSDTRGSEETQYF. The CDR3 nucleotides read TGTGCCAGCAGCGACACCCGCGGGAGTGAAGAGACCCAGTACTTC.

The chain is built from TRBV4-1 and TRBJ2-1; 7 bases match TRBD1. Germline V CDR1 and CDR2: MGHRA, YSYEKL. The CDR3 is 16 residues long. V shed 6 bases, J shed 0 bases, and the junction held 8 bases outside the gene matches. CDR3 bases: TGCGCCAGCAGTCAGCCGACAGGGAGCTCCTACAATGAGCAGTTCTTC. Its protein is CASSQPTGSSYNEQFF.

V usage is TRBV19 and J usage is TRBJ1-5; weak D call: TRBD1 (6 bases). This CDR3 contains 16 residues. Trimming left V 5 bases short and J 3 bases short, with 17 bases between. Germline CDR1 is LNHDA and CDR2 is SQIVND (reference sequence). The DNA of the CDR3 is TGTGCCAGTAGTGATTTTGGACAGTTTTCCAATCAGCCCCAGCATTTT. As protein: CASSDFGQFSNQPQHF.

The CDR3 protein is CARGGAGNTIYF. The DNA for the CDR3 is TGTGCCCGGGGGGGGGCTGGAAACACCATATATTTT. This chain links TRBV30 with TRBJ1-3; D is perhaps TRBD1 (5 bases). V was shortened by 8 bases and J by 2 bases, with 10 bases between the two germline ends. The CDR3 contains 12 residues. In germline, CDR1 is GTSNPN, CDR2 SVGIG (reference sequence).

V and J are TRBV29-1 and TRBJ2-1; 7 nucleotides agree with TRBD2. There are 13 residues in the CDR3. Losses at the gene ends were 4 bases for V and 4 bases for J; bases not matched to a gene: 4. Germline-derived CDR1 and CDR2 are SQVTM and ANQGSEA. The CDR3 here is CSVGTSDYNEQFF. The CDR3 DNA reads TGCAGCGTTGGAACTAGCGATTACAATGAGCAGTTCTTC.

The J gene is TRBJ2-1, the V gene TRBV18, with D unclear. Germline lookup yields CDR1 KGHSH and CDR2 LQKENI. The CDR3 runs 14 residues. Trimming shortened V by 2 bases and J by 7 bases, and 12 bases separated the two germline ends. Here the CDR3 reads CASSPSASINEQFF. CDR3 DNA: TGTGCCAGCTCACCAAGTGCGAGCATAAATGAGCAGTTCTTC.

This clone came up once. The chain uses TRBV28 and TRBJ2-1; 9 positions agree with TRBD1. J gave up 3 bases and V 6 bases, and 9 bases lay outside the gene matches. Per the germline V gene, CDR1 is MDHEN and CDR2 is SYDVKM. This CDR3 has 16 amino acids. The CDR3 coding sequence is TGTGCCAGCAGGGAGTCCGGGACAGGGAACTACAATGAGCAGTTCTTC. Amino acids: CASRESGTGNYNEQFF.

This chain connects TRBV5-3 to TRBJ1-5; D is unclear. TRBV5-3 is an ORF; its function is uncertain. V shed 8 bases and J shed 5 bases, with 11 bases lying between them. This CDR3 comprises 12 residues. The CDR3 DNA sequence: TGTGCCAGCAGCCATGGGGATCAGCCCCAGCATTTT. Its translation is CASSHGDQPQHF.

The rearrangement joins TRBV21-1 to TRBJ2-7. TRBV21-1 is assigned pseudogene status. The CDR3 extends over 13 amino acids. CDR3 region: CASSKETSYEQYF. The CDR3 bases are TGTGCCAGCAGCAAAGAGACCAGCTACGAGCAGTACTTC.

The chain carries TRBV10-3 and TRBJ2-3, with D possibly TRBD1 on 7 matching bases. Germline CDR1 reads ENHRY; CDR2 reads SYGVKD. The CDR3 runs 16 residues. Trimming cost V 6 bases and J 2 bases, with 18 bases left between them. This CDR3 reads CAIRDRRDSYTDTQYF. The CDR3 DNA sequence: TGTGCCATCAGGGATAGGAGGGACAGCTACACAGATACGCAGTATTTT.

This rearrangement joins TRBV11-2 to TRBJ2-2, with a possible D match to TRBD2 (6 bases). Germline loops: CDR1 SGHAT, CDR2 FQNNGV. V dropped 6 bases and J dropped 5 bases, with 13 bases sitting between them. This CDR3 has 14 residues. Here the CDR3 DNA reads TGTGCCAGCAGTCGACTAGACACTACCGGGGAGCTGTTTTTT. Translating gives CASSRLDTTGELFF.

This clone was seen once. The sample has other DNA sequences that encode this CDR3 too. This chain connects TRBV5-1 to TRBJ2-1; D is perhaps TRBD2 (6 bases). From germline, CDR1 is SGHRS and CDR2 YFSETQ. The CDR3 contains 15 residues. Trimming left V 4 bases short and J 1 base short, with 12 bases between. The CDR3: CASSPGSGSYNEQFF. The DNA for the CDR3 is TGCGCCAGCAGCCCAGGGAGCGGGTCCTACAATGAGCAGTTCTTC.

V usage is TRBV7-2 and J usage is TRBJ2-7, with D unresolved. Trimming pared 3 bases from V and 3 bases from J, leaving 12 bases between. The CDR3 sequence is 14 residues long. Germline CDR1 reads SGHTA; CDR2 reads FQGNSA. In DNA, the CDR3 is TGTGCCAGCAGCTTTCCGGGTATGGGCTACGAGCAGTACTTC. Protein product: CASSFPGMGYEQYF.

The chain carries TRBV7-6 and TRBJ1-1; 11 bases are shared with TRBD1. Trimming cost V 0 bases and J 5 bases; bases outside gene matches: 8. From germline, CDR1 is SGHVS and CDR2 FNYEAQ. There are 17 residues in the CDR3. The CDR3 coding sequence is TGTGCCAGCAGCTTAGCCGGGGACAGGGGGGGTCGGACTGAAGCTTTCTTT. Residues: CASSLAGDRGGRTEAFF.

This chain connects TRBV11-2 to TRBJ2-7; possibly TRBD2 for D (6 bases). The CDR3 spans 16 residues. Germline V gene lookup returns CDR1 SGHAT and CDR2 FQNNGV. Trimming removed 3 bases from V and 0 bases from J, with 15 bases in between. The CDR3 DNA follows: TGTGCCAGCAGCTTCAAAACGGGACTTAGCTCCTACGAGCAGTACTTC. Residues: CASSFKTGLSSYEQYF.

The chain is built from TRBV5-1 and TRBJ2-1; 10 nucleotides agree with TRBD2. J was trimmed by 6 bases and V by 7 bases; bases with no gene match: 4. This CDR3 contains 13 residues. Germline V gene sequence: CDR1 SGHRS, CDR2 YFSETQ. This chain's CDR3 is CASGLAASNEQFF. The CDR3, as DNA: TGCGCCAGCGGACTAGCGGCTTCCAATGAGCAGTTCTTC.

The chain has TRBV5-8 and TRBJ1-6; 7 bases align to TRBD1. The junction had 4 bases not matched to a gene; V was cut back by 0 bases and J by 10 bases. The CDR3 is made up of 14 amino acids. Germline V gene data show CDR1 as SGHTS and CDR2 as YDEGEE. In nucleotides, the CDR3 is TGTGCCAGCAGCTTGGACAGGGGCCTCTCACCCCTCCACTTT. Its translation is CASSLDRGLSPLHF. Supplemented by reference TRBV5-8 and TRBJ1-6, the full variable domain reads EAGVTQSPTHLIKTRGQQATLRCSPISGHTSVYWYQQALGLGLQFLLWYDEGEERNRGNFPPRFSGRQFPNYSSELNVNALELEDSALYLCASSLDRGLSPLHFGNGTRLTVT.

The CDR3 region is CASTPTSGSSTDTQYF. The CDR3 nucleotides read TGCGCCAGCACCCCCACTAGCGGATCTAGCACAGATACGCAGTATTTT. The J gene is TRBJ2-3, the V gene TRBV5-1, with 8 bases fitting TRBD2. The CDR3 consists of 16 residues. Germline V CDR1 and CDR2: SGHRS, YFSETQ. The ends lost 6 bases at V and 0 bases at J; junction bases unmatched: 9.

A few counts support this clone. This chain links TRBV2 with TRBJ1-5; D gene uncertain. The length of the CDR3 is 14 residues. The V and J ends lost 5 bases and 0 bases respectively, with 8 bases between them. From germline, CDR1 is SNHLY and CDR2 FYNNEI. CDR3 DNA: TGTGCCAGCAGTAGGGCAGATAGCAATCAGCCCCAGCATTTT. It yields the protein CASSRADSNQPQHF.

The table lists this clone with a count of one. The V and J genes are TRBV18 and TRBJ2-1; 10 bases are shared with TRBD2. The CDR3 spans 16 residues. V dropped 3 bases and J dropped 8; count of bases not matched to a gene: 10. The V gene's germline CDR1 is KGHSH and CDR2 LQKENI. This CDR3 reads CASSPTYLAGVDEQFF. Written as DNA, the CDR3 is TGTGCCAGCTCACCGACATACCTAGCGGGAGTGGATGAGCAGTTCTTC.

The chain carries TRBV5-4 and TRBJ2-6; D not certain. This CDR3 is built from 16 residues. The germline V and J ends were trimmed by 1 base and 0 bases, with 8 bases remaining between them. The germline V gene has CDR1 SGHNT and CDR2 YYREEE (reference sequence). CDR3 region: CASSLQTSSGANVLTF. In DNA form, the CDR3 reads TGTGCCAGCAGCTTGCAGACAAGCTCTGGGGCCAACGTCCTGACTTTC. Using reference TRBV5-4 and TRBJ2-6 for the parts outside the CDR3, the full variable domain is ETGVTQSPTHLIKTRGQQVTLRCSSQSGHNTVSWYQQALGQGPQFIFQYYREEENGRGNFPPRFSGLQFPNYSSELNVNALELDDSALYLCASSLQTSSGANVLTFGAGSRLTVL.